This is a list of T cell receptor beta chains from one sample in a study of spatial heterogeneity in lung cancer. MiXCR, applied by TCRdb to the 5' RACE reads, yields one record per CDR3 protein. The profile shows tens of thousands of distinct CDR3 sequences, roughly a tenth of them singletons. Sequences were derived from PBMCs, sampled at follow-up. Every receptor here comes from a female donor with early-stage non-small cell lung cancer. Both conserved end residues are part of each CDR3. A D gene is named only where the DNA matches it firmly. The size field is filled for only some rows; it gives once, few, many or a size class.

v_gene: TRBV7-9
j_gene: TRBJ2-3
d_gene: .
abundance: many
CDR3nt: TGTGCCAGCAGCTTAGCGGGGGGGCTACCGCACGAAGATACGCAGTATTTT
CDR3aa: CASSLAGGLPHEDTQYF

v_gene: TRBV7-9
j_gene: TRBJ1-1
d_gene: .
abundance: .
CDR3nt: TGTGCCAGCAGCGCCTTTGTGGGGGCGAATACTGAAGCTTTCTTT
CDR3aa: CASSAFVGANTEAFF

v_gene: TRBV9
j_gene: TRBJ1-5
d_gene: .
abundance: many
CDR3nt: TGTGCCAGCAGCCCCGCAGGGGTTGACGATCAGCCCCAGCATTTT
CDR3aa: CASSPAGVDDQPQHF

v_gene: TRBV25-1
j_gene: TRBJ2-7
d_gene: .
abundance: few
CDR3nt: TGTGCCAGCAGTGAACGGCGGAGGACCTACGAGCAGTACTTC
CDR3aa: CASSERRRTYEQYF

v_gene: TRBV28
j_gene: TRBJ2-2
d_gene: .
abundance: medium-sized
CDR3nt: TGTGCCAGCAGTTTTGGGTACACCGGGGAGCTGTTTTTT
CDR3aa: CASSFGYTGELFF

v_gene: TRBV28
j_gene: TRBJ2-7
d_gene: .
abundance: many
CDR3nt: TGTGCCAGCAATCCGGACACAGCATTTTACGAGCAGTACTTC
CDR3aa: CASNPDTAFYEQYF

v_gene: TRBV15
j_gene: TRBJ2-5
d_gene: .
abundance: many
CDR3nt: TGTGCCACCAGCAGCACAGGGACAACAATCGACCAGTACTTC
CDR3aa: CATSSTGTTIDQYF

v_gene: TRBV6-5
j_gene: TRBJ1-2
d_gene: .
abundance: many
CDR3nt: TGTGCCAGCAGTTACTCGTCAGGTGACTATGGCTACACCTTC
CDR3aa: CASSYSSGDYGYTF

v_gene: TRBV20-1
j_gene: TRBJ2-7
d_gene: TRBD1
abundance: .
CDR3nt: TGCAGTGCACGACAGGGGGCAGGGGCCTACGAGCAGTACTTC
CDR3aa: CSARQGAGAYEQYF

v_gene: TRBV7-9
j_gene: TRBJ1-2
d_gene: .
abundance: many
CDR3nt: TGTGCCAGCAGCTTCGTGCAAAACTATGGCTACACCTTC
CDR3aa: CASSFVQNYGYTF

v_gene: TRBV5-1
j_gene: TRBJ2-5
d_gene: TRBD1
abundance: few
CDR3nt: TGCGCCAGCAGCAAACGGGACAGCCAAGAGACCCAGTACTTC
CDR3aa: CASSKRDSQETQYF

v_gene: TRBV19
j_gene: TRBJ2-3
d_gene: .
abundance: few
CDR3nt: TGTGCCAGTAGTGTGGGGGACGGCCGCACAGATACGCAGTATTTT
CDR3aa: CASSVGDGRTDTQYF

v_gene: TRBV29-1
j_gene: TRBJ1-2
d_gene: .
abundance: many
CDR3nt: TGCAGCGTTGAAGATCACGGAGGGTACGGCTACACCTTC
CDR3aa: CSVEDHGGYGYTF

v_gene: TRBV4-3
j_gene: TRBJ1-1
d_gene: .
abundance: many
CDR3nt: TGCGCCAGCAGCGCGAGTATCCAGGGACTCACTGAAGCTTTCTTT
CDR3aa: CASSASIQGLTEAFF

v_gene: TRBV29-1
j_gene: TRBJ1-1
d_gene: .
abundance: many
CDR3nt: TGCAGCGTTGAACGAGGCCAGAACACTGAAGCTTTCTTT
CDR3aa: CSVERGQNTEAFF

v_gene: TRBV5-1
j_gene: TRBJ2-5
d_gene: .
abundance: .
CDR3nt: TGCGCCAGCACCCTTCAGGGCCAAGAGACCCAGTACTTC
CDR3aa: CASTLQGQETQYF

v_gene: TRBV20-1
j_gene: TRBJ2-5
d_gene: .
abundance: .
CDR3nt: TGCAGTGCCGCCGGGACCAGCAGTCCGACCCAGTACTTC
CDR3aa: CSAAGTSSPTQYF

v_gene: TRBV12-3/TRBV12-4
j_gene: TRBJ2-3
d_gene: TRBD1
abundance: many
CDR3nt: TGTGCCAGCACTCCGGGACAGGGGGGAGATACGCAGTATTTT
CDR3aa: CASTPGQGGDTQYF

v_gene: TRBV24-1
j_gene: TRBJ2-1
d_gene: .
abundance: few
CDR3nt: TGTGCCACCAGTGATTTGCAGGGAAGGAGTGAGCAGTTCTTC
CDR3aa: CATSDLQGRSEQFF

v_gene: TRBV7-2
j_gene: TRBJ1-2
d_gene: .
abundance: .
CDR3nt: TGTGCCAGCGACGGCGGTCTCAGGGTTCGCTATGGCTACACCTTC
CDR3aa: CASDGGLRVRYGYTF

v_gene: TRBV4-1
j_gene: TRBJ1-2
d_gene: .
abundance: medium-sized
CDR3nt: TGCGCCAGCAGCCAAGAGGTTGGAACAGACCCTGGCTACACCTTC
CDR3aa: CASSQEVGTDPGYTF

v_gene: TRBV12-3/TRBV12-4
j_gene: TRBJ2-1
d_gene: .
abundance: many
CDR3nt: TGTGCCAGCAGTTCGGACTATGGGATTGATGAGCAGTTCTTC
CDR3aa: CASSSDYGIDEQFF

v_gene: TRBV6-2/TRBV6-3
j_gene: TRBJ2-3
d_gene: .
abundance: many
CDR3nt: TGTGCCAGCAGCCTTCTTCCTCCGGGCCGTGGTACAGATACGCAGTATTTT
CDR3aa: CASSLLPPGRGTDTQYF

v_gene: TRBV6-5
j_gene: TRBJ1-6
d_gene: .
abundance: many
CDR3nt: TGTGCCAGCAGTCCCCATCGGACCCTCTATAATTCACCCCTCCACTTT
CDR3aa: CASSPHRTLYNSPLHF

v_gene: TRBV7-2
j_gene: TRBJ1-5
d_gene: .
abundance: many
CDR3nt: TGTGCCAGCAGCCCTTCCAATCAGCCCCAGCATTTT
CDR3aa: CASSPSNQPQHF

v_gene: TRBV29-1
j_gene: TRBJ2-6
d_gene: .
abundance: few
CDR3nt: TGCAGCGCCCCAGTCCGAGAGGACTCTGGGGCCAACGTCCTGACTTTC
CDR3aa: CSAPVREDSGANVLTF

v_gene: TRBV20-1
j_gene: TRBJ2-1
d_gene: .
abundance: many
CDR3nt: TGCAGTGCCCTGAGTTACAATGAGCAGTTCTTC
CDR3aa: CSALSYNEQFF

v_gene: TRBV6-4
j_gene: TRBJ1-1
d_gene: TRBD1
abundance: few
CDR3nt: TGTGCCAGCGGGGGGGACAGCCCGGGGTCTGAAGCTTTCTTT
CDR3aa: CASGGDSPGSEAFF

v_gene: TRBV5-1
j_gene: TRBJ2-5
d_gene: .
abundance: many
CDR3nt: TGCGCCAGCAGCTTGGACGCAGCTGAAGAGACCCAGTACTTC
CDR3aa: CASSLDAAEETQYF

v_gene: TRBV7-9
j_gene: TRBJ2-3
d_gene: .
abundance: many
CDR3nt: TGTGCCAGCAGCTTAGGATCTGCAGGGGCCCGCACAGATACGCAGTATTTT
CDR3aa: CASSLGSAGARTDTQYF

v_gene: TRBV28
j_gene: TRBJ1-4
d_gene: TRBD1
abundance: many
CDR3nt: TGTGCCACCTCAGGGGGGATTAATGAAAAACTGTTTTTT
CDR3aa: CATSGGINEKLFF

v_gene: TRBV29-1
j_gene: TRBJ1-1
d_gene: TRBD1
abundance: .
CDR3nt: TGCAGCGTTGAAGTTCCGGCAGGGGGCTTTCCGAACACTGAAGCTTTCTTT
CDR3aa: CSVEVPAGGFPNTEAFF

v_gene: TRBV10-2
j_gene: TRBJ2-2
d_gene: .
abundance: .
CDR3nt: TGCGCCAGCAGTGCCCAGGGGTACGGGGGGAACACCGGGGAGCTGTTTTTT
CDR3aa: CASSAQGYGGNTGELFF

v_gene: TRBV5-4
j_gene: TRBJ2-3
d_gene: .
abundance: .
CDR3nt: TGTGCCAGCAGGTCCCTAGTCGCAGATACGCAGTATTTT
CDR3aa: CASRSLVADTQYF

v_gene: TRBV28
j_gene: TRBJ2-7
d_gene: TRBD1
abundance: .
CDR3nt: TGTGCCAGCAGTCCGCCATCCGGGACAGGGGCCACCTACGAGCAGTACTTC
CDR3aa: CASSPPSGTGATYEQYF

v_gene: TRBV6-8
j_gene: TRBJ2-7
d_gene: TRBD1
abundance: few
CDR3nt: TGTGCCAGCAGCACCGACAGGGGTAGATACGAGCAGTACTTC
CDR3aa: CASSTDRGRYEQYF

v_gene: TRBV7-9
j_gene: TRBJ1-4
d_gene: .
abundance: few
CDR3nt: TGTGCCAGCAGCTTAAGTCGCTTGGATGAAAAACTGTTTTTT
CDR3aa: CASSLSRLDEKLFF

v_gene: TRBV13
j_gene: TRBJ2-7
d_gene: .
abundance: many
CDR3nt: TGTGCCAGCAGCCCCCGGGGCAGGGGATCCTACGAGCAGTACTTC
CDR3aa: CASSPRGRGSYEQYF

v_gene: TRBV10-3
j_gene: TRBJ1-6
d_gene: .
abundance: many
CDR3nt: TGTGCCACAGGGCCAAATTCACCCCTCCACTTT
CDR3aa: CATGPNSPLHF

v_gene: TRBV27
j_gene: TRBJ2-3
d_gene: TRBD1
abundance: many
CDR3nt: TGTGCCAGCAGTGGCAGGGGGACAGATACGCAGTATTTT
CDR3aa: CASSGRGTDTQYF

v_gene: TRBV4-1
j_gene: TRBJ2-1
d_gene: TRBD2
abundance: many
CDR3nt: TGCGCCAGCAGCCAACTAGCGGGGGTGTACAATGAGCAGTTCTTC
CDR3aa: CASSQLAGVYNEQFF

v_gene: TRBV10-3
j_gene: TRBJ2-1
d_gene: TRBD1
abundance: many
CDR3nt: TGTGCCATCAGTATTACAGGGGGCTCCTACAATGAGCAGTTCTTC
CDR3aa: CAISITGGSYNEQFF

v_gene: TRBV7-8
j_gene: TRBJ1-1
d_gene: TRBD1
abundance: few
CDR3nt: TGTGCCAGCAGCTTAGGAGGGGGCGTTTCTCAGGTAGCTTTCTTT
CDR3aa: CASSLGGGVSQVAFF

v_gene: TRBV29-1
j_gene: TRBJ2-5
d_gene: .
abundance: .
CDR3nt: TGCAGCGTTGTCCTTAGGGTGGATCAAGAGACCCAGTACTTC
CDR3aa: CSVVLRVDQETQYF